This passage covers 5 T cell receptor beta chains from one sample sequenced in a study of graft-versus-host responses after intestinal transplantation. Clones were read by immunoSEQ multiplex PCR, and TCRdb kept only the in-frame ones, dropping some. The sample shows around 88,000 clones, over 80% of them seen only once. These receptors have no identified antigens. Sequences were derived from unstimulated CD8+ T cells sorted from spleen or lymph node cells, sampled before intestinal transplant. Receptor source: a human donor who received an intestinal transplant.

The rearrangement joins TRBV19 to TRBJ1-3; D gene unclear. Germline lookup yields CDR1 LNHDA and CDR2 SQIVND (reference sequence). The V gene lost 6 bases and the J gene lost 0 bases, with 6 bases spanning the gap. The CDR3 covers 13 residues. The CDR3 protein is CASSQVSGNTIYF. In DNA, the CDR3 is TGTGCCAGTAGCCAGGTCTCTGGAAACACCATATATTTT.

V is TRBV7-9 and J is TRBJ1-1, with unresolved D. CDR3 length: 14 residues. The germline V and J ends were trimmed by 3 bases and 2 bases, with 10 bases remaining between them. Per germline, CDR1 SEHNR and CDR2 FQNEAQ (reference sequence). The DNA of the CDR3 is TGTGCCAGCAGCTTTGACGGACTTAACACTGAAGCTTTCTTT. As protein: CASSFDGLNTEAFF.

V gene TRBV13 combines with J gene TRBJ2-5, with 8 bases fitting TRBD2. The germline CDR1 and CDR2 sequences are PRHDT and FYEKMQ (reference sequence). The J segment lost 1 base and the V segment lost 1 base, leaving 8 bases of the junction unmatched. CDR3 size: 17 residues. This chain's CDR3 is CASSLEGAGEAQETQYF. CDR3 in DNA: TGTGCCAGCAGCTTAGAGGGAGCGGGAGAGGCCCAAGAGACCCAGTACTTC.

This chain connects TRBV6-5 to TRBJ1-4, with D unresolved. Germline values: CDR1 MNHEY, CDR2 SVGAGI. The germline V and J ends were trimmed by 7 bases and 8 bases, with 11 bases remaining between them. This CDR3 spans 12 amino acids. The CDR3 protein is CASTRRVEKLFF. CDR3 coding DNA: TGTGCCAGCACAAGGAGGGTGGAAAAACTGTTTTTT.

V and J are TRBV6-1 and TRBJ2-7; the D is unclear. The V end lost 2 bases, the J end lost 2 bases, and 19 bases lay between the germline ends. CDR1 and CDR2 from the germline V gene are MNHNS and SASEGT. This CDR3 has 17 residues. The CDR3 spells CASSESSPAVVPYEQYF. As DNA, the CDR3 is TGTGCCAGCAGTGAATCCAGTCCCGCGGTAGTCCCCTACGAGCAGTACTTC.